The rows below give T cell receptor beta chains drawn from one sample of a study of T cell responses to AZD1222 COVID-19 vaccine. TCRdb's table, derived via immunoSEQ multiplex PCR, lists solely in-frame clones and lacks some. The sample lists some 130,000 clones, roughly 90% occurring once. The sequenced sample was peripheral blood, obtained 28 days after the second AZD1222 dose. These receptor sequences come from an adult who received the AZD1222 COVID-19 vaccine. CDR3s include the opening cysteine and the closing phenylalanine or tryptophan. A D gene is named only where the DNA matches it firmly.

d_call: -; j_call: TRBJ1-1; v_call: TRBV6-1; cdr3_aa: CASSEYEGRTEAFF; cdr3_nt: TGTGCCAGCAGTGAATATGAGGGGAGAACTGAAGCTTTCTTT
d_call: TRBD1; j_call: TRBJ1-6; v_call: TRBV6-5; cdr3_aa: CASMGQVRSPLHF; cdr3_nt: TGTGCCAGCATGGGACAGGTCCGGTCACCCCTCCACTTT
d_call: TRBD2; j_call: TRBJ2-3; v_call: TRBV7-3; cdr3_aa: CASSLVPSGSTDTQYF; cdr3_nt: TGTGCCAGCAGCTTAGTGCCTAGCGGTAGCACAGATACGCAGTATTTT
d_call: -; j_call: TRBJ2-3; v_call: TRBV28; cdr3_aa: CASSSNPLASRTDTQYF; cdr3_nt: TGTGCCAGCAGTTCCAATCCTTTAGCGAGCCGCACAGATACGCAGTATTTT
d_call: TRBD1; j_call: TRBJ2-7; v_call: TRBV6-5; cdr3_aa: CASIRWGQANYEQYF; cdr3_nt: TGTGCCAGCATTCGCTGGGGACAGGCAAACTACGAGCAGTACTTC
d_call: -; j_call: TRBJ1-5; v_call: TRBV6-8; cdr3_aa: CATTRTYRRGPPLRYQPQHF; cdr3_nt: TGTGCCACCACCCGAACCTATAGAAGAGGTCCACCCCTCAGATATCAGCCCCAGCATTTT
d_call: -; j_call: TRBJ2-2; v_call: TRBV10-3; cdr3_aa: CAISERAANTGELFF; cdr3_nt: TGTGCCATCAGTGAGCGGGCAGCGAACACCGGGGAGCTGTTTTTT
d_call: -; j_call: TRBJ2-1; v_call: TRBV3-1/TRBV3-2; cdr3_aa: CASRKGLGDHNEQFF; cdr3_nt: TGTGCCAGCAGGAAAGGCCTTGGGGACCACAATGAGCAGTTCTTC
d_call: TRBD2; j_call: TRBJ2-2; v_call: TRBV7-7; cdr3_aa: CASSLAGLGTGELFF; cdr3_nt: TGTGCTAGCAGCTTAGCGGGGTTGGGGACCGGGGAGCTGTTTTTT
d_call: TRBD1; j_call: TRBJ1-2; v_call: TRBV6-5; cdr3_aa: CASRSGTATTYGYTF; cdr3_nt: TGTGCCAGCAGGTCCGGGACAGCCACGACCTATGGCTACACCTTC